These T cell receptor beta chains were read from a single sample in a study of OX40 agonist ivuxolimab in advanced cancers. Assay used: immunoSEQ multiplex PCR; TCRdb lists only in-frame clones, some missing. The sample consists of tens of thousands of clones, roughly 80% of them appearing once. The source was CD4+ or CD8+ T cells sorted from blood, collected in a trial of the OX40 agonist ivuxolimab. The receptors originated from an adult with an advanced solid tumor such as melanoma, head and neck, liver or kidney cancer. Both conserved end residues are part of each CDR3. Each record gives: clone size, J gene, D gene, V gene, CDR3 DNA, CDR3 protein. The D gene is left open where the match is weak. Rows may omit the clone size; those that give it use once, few, many or a size class.

>.|TRBJ1-6|.|TRBV11-2
TGTGCCAGCAGCTTAGGGCTGAACTCACCCCTCCACTTT
CASSLGLNSPLHF
>.|TRBJ2-3|TRBD1|TRBV7-3
TGTGCCAGCAGCTCGGGACAGGGGGCGATAGATACGCAGTATTTT
CASSSGQGAIDTQYF
>.|TRBJ1-5|.|TRBV5-1
TGCGCCAGCAGCCCCAGCGGGAGTGTTCAGCCCCAGCATTTT
CASSPSGSVQPQHF
>.|TRBJ2-1|.|TRBV28
TGTGCCAGCAGTTTACGCCTTACTACCTACAATGAGCAGTTCTTC
CASSLRLTTYNEQFF
>.|TRBJ1-2|TRBD1|TRBV5-1
TGCGCCAGCAGCCCCGCCGCGACAGGGGTAGGCTACACCTTC
CASSPAATGVGYTF
>.|TRBJ1-4|.|TRBV4-2
TGTGCCAGCAGCCAAGAGGGGGGTAAACTGTTTTTT
CASSQEGGKLFF
>once|TRBJ1-6|TRBD1|TRBV25-1
TGTGCCAGCAGGTCGGGACAGGGTAATTCACCCCTCCACTTT
CASRSGQGNSPLHF
>.|TRBJ2-1|.|TRBV5-1
TGCGCCAGCAGCTTGCAGCCGGACTCCTACAATGAGCAGTTCTTC
CASSLQPDSYNEQFF
>.|TRBJ1-1|.|TRBV9
TGTGCCAGCAGCGTAATTAGGGAGCGAACTGAAGCTTTCTTT
CASSVIRERTEAFF
>medium-sized|TRBJ2-1|.|TRBV27
TGTGCCAGCACCAAAGGGGAGCAGTTATACAATGAGCAGTTCTTC
CASTKGEQLYNEQFF
>.|TRBJ2-2|TRBD1|TRBV10-1
TGCGCCAGCAGCGGGGGACAGGCCTTGTTTTTT
CASSGGQALFF
>.|TRBJ2-2|.|TRBV5-5
TGTGCCAGCAGCTACTCGGTAGGATACACCGGGGAGCTGTTTTTT
CASSYSVGYTGELFF
>.|TRBJ2-1|.|TRBV5-1
TGCGCCAGCAGCGGTCCCGGGACCAAAGGCAATGAGCAGTTCTTC
CASSGPGTKGNEQFF
>.|TRBJ2-3|TRBD2|TRBV18
TGTGCCAGCTCACCCCCGAAACTAGCGCACAGCACAGATACGCAGTATTTT
CASSPPKLAHSTDTQYF
>.|TRBJ2-2|TRBD2|TRBV5-4
TGTGCCAGCAGCTTGGGGGGACTAGCGGGGCGTACCGGGGAGCTGTTTTTT
CASSLGGLAGRTGELFF
>.|TRBJ2-5|.|TRBV9
TGTGCCAGCAGCCGGGACGGAGAGACCCAGTACTTC
CASSRDGETQYF
>.|TRBJ1-1|.|TRBV5-1
TGCGCCAGCAGCTTATATGGGGGGCAGATGAACACTGAAGCTTTCTTT
CASSLYGGQMNTEAFF
>.|TRBJ2-5|TRBD2|TRBV9
TGTGCCAGCAGCGTACGTAGCGGGGGGGCGGTGGAGACCCAGTACTTC
CASSVRSGGAVETQYF
>.|TRBJ1-1|.|TRBV6-1
TGTGCCAGCAGTGAAGTCTACAGCGTTATGAACACTGAAGCTTTCTTT
CASSEVYSVMNTEAFF
>.|TRBJ2-1|TRBD1|TRBV19
TGTGCCAGTAGTATGTCAGGGGGCTGGAGTGAGCAGTTCTTC
CASSMSGGWSEQFF
>.|TRBJ2-7|TRBD1|TRBV18
TGTGCCAGCTCCCCCCGACAGGGTGTTACCTACGAGCAGTACTTC
CASSPRQGVTYEQYF
>.|TRBJ2-1|TRBD2|TRBV4-1
TGCGCCAGCAGCCCTGGACTAGCGGTGACCCTTTACAATGAGCAGTTCTTC
CASSPGLAVTLYNEQFF